A selection of T cell receptor beta chains follows, all from one sample in a study of CD8+CD57+ T cells in acquired aplastic anemia. MiXCR, applied by TCRdb to the reads, yields one record per CDR3 protein. Here the sample spans some 410,000 distinct CDR3 sequences, 65% to 80% being singletons. The sample comprised sorted CD4+, CD8+, or CD8+CD57+ T cells (not recorded which) from PBMCs. Every receptor here comes from a human donor in good health, serving as a control. Both conserved end residues are part of each CDR3. Fields, in order: CDR3 protein, CDR3 DNA, clone size, V gene, J gene, D gene. A D gene is named only where the DNA matches it firmly. Size values are once, few and many counts, or a class for expanded clones, and some rows have none.

CASSVAGTQETQYF,TGTGCCAGCAGCGTAGCGGGGACCCAAGAGACCCAGTACTTC,many,TRBV9,TRBJ2-5,-
CASSLGTSNQPQPFF,TGTGCCAGCAGTTTGGGAACAAGCAATCAGCCCCAGCCTTTCTTT,-,TRBV9,TRBJ1-1,-
CATSDLPGPRSQYF,TGTGCCACCAGTGATTTGCCTGGACCCCGCTCGCAGTATTTT,-,TRBV24-1,TRBJ2-3,-
CASILGAGGETQYF,-,-,TRBV12-3/TRBV12-4,TRBJ2-5,-
CSARATGPLKQYF,TGCAGTGCTAGGGCTACAGGGCCATTGAAGCAGTACTTC,-,TRBV20-1,TRBJ2-7,-
CASSLAALEQFF,TGTGCCAGCAGCTTAGCGGCACTAGAGCAGTTCTTC,many,TRBV7-2,TRBJ2-1,-
CASSSPTHGRRDTQYF,TGTGCCAGCAGCTCCCCCACGCACGGGAGACGGGATACGCAGTATTTT,-,TRBV7-3,TRBJ2-3,-
CASSLAWAYTFGFF,TGTGCCAGCAGCTTGGCATGGGCATACACTTTCGGTTTCTTT,-,TRBV7-2,TRBJ1-1,-
CASSRSGLDEQYF,TGTGCCAGCAGCCGGAGCGGACTAGACGAGCAGTACTTC,-,TRBV11-1,TRBJ2-7,TRBD2
CASSLDRDGDF,TGCGCCAGCAGCTTGGACAGGGACGGTGACTTC,-,TRBV5-1,TRBJ2-1,-
CASSVGVTGAGKLFF,TGTGCCAGCAGCGTAGGTGTGACGGGCGCCGGGAAGCTGTTTTTT,-,TRBV9,TRBJ2-2,-
CASSDSSTGGIGELFF,TGTGCCAGCAGTGACTCGAGTACAGGGGGGATCGGGGAGCTGTTTTTT,few,TRBV6-4,TRBJ2-2,TRBD1
CASSPGGGYFEQYF,TGTGCCAGCAGCCCGGGGGGGGGGTATTTCGAGCAGTACTTC,-,TRBV7-2,TRBJ2-7,TRBD2
CASSSSGGWSTGELFF,TGTGCCAGCAGCTCGAGCGGTGGTTGGAGCACCGGGGAGCTGTTTTTT,many,TRBV7-3,TRBJ2-2,-
CSANPTRGNYGYTF,TGCAGTGCTAATCCCACGCGGGGCAACTATGGCTACACCTTC,-,TRBV20-1,TRBJ1-2,-
CASSGGQGHGYTF,TGCGCCAGCAGCGGGGGGCAGGGACATGGCTACACCTTC,-,TRBV5-1,TRBJ1-2,-
CASSFTCGGPETQYF,TGCGCCAGCAGCTTTACGTGCGGGGGGCCAGAGACCCAGTACTTC,-,TRBV7-3,TRBJ2-5,TRBD2
CSASPARGGAGANVLTF,TGCAGTGCTAGCCCCGCAAGGGGGGGGGCAGGGGCCAACGTCCTGACTTTC,-,TRBV20-1,TRBJ2-6,-
CASRTDRGLPNQPQHF,TGTGCCAGCAGGACTGACAGGGGCCTCCCCAATCAGCCCCAGCATTTT,many,TRBV27,TRBJ1-5,TRBD1
CASSELTQTHGYTF,TGTGCCAGCAGCGAATTGACCCAAACTCATGGCTACACCTTC,-,TRBV5-6,TRBJ1-2,-
CASSFWRGPQHF,TGTGCCAGCAGTTTCTGGAGAGGGCCCCAGCATTTT,many,TRBV12-3/TRBV12-4,TRBJ1-5,-
CASSPRRGLLDNSPLHF,TGTGCCAGCAGCCCCAGGAGAGGGCTTTTGGATAATTCACCCCTCCACTTT,-,TRBV5-8,TRBJ1-6,-
CSAMAWVTGAQETQYF,TGCAGTGCTATGGCTTGGGTAACGGGGGCACAAGAGACCCAGTACTTC,-,TRBV20-1,TRBJ2-5,-
CSARAARGQPFF,TGCAGTGCTAGAGCGGCCCGGGGACAGCCTTTCTTT,-,TRBV20-1,TRBJ1-1,TRBD1
CASYDNYEQYF,TGCGCCAGCTACGACAACTACGAGCAGTACTTC,-,TRBV5-1,TRBJ2-7,-
CATEGGGPTTDTQYF,TGTGCCACAGAGGGGGGGGGTCCGACCACAGATACGCAGTATTTT,many,TRBV6-1,TRBJ2-3,-
CATSAGDQPQHF,TGTGCCACCAGTGCAGGTGATCAGCCCCAGCATTTT,-,TRBV24-1,TRBJ1-5,-
CASSEGRGEDRNQF,TGTGCCAGCAGCGAAGGACGAGGGGAGGACCGCAATCAGTTT,-,TRBV7-8,TRBJ2-2,-
CASSYFGQQNTEAFF,TGTGCCAGCAGTTACTTCGGACAGCAGAACACTGAAGCTTTCTTT,-,TRBV6-5,TRBJ1-1,-
CSAADGEQGNTEAFF,TGCAGTGCGGCAGACGGAGAACAAGGCAACACTGAAGCTTTCTTT,-,TRBV20-1,TRBJ1-1,-
CAWSVLAGVVETQYF,TGTGCCTGGAGTGTACTAGCGGGGGTCGTTGAGACCCAGTACTTC,-,TRBV30,TRBJ2-5,TRBD2
CASRDREISYEQYF,TGTGCCAGCAGGGACAGGGAGATATCCTACGAGCAGTACTTC,-,TRBV25-1,TRBJ2-7,TRBD1
CASSKDGLVGETQYF,TGTGCCAGCAGCAAAGACGGTCTAGTAGGGGAGACCCAGTACTTC,many,TRBV11-3,TRBJ2-5,-
CSARSQVYNEPQHF,TGCAGTGCTAGAAGCCAGGTCTACAATGAGCCCCAGCATTTT,-,TRBV20-1,TRBJ1-5,-
CASSQHRDGDYEQYF,TGTGCCAGCAGCCAACACCGGGACGGGGACTACGAGCAGTACTTC,many,TRBV11-3,TRBJ2-7,-
CSAAGAAGYTF,TGCAGTGCTGCAGGGGCTGCTGGCTACACCTTC,-,TRBV20-1,TRBJ1-2,-
CASTNNPYRSYEQYF,TGTGCCAGCACCAACAATCCGTACAGATCCTACGAGCAGTACTTC,few,TRBV6-5,TRBJ2-7,-
CSVPRTGEVGETQYF,TGCAGCGTTCCTCGGACAGGGGAGGTCGGGGAGACCCAGTACTTC,-,TRBV29-1,TRBJ2-5,TRBD1
CASSPRPGTLSWPQHF,TGTGCCAGCAGCCCAAGACCCGGAACATTAAGTTGGCCCCAGCATTTT,-,TRBV2,TRBJ1-5,-
CASSWDRRENTEAFF,TGTGCCAGCAGCTGGGACAGGAGAGAGAACACTGAAGCTTTCTTT,-,TRBV5-6,TRBJ1-1,TRBD1
CASSLSSGGFYNEQFF,TGTGCCAGCAGCTTATCCTCGGGGGGGTTTTACAATGAGCAGTTCTTC,-,TRBV13,TRBJ2-1,TRBD2
CSVGTGFNYGYTF,TGCAGCGTGGGGACAGGCTTTAACTATGGCTACACCTTC,-,TRBV29-1,TRBJ1-2,TRBD1
CASSLISGGRSNQPQHF,TGTGCCAGCAGCTTAATTAGTGGCGGCAGGAGCAATCAGCCCCAGCATTTT,-,TRBV11-2,TRBJ1-5,-
CASSFSGRGGFHGYTF,TGTGCCAGCAGTTTCTCTGGCAGGGGAGGTTTTCATGGCTACACCTTC,-,TRBV12-3/TRBV12-4,TRBJ1-2,-
CASSLGQAANYGYTF,TGTGCCAGCAGCCTCGGACAGGCCGCTAACTATGGCTACACCTTC,-,TRBV12-3/TRBV12-4,TRBJ1-2,TRBD1
CSVEDEPPSAFF,TGCAGCGTTGAAGATGAACCACCCTCAGCTTTCTTT,many,TRBV29-1,TRBJ1-1,-
CASTPDANYGYTF,TGTGCCAGCACCCCTGATGCTAACTATGGCTACACCTTC,-,TRBV7-9,TRBJ1-2,-
CSASSREGLETQYF,TGCAGTGCTAGTTCCAGGGAGGGGTTGGAGACCCAGTACTTC,-,TRBV20-1,TRBJ2-5,TRBD2